What follows are 2 T cell receptor beta chains derived from one specimen sequenced in a study of Ad26.COV2.S vaccination and SARS-CoV-2 variants. The treatment is: some 20 received Ad26.COV2.S at low or high dose, single or two shots; roughly five received placebo; per-sample allocation not given. On day 63 after the first injection, vaccine and placebo recipients gave samples. The assay was immunoSEQ multiplex PCR, and TCRdb's table has in-frame clones only and misses some. There are more than 300,000 clones in the sample; about 82% occur only once, and more than 1.5% lies in the top ten. The sample consisted of peripheral blood, taken in a trial of Ad26.COV2.S vaccine versus placebo. These TCRs come from a person aged 18-65 years who received the Ad26.COV2.S COVID-19 vaccine or a placebo.

The CDR3 region is CASSPAGTSAFNEQFF. The CDR3 region has the DNA TGTGCCAGCAGCCCCGCCGGGACTAGCGCCTTCAATGAGCAGTTCTTC. The chain joins TRBV9 to TRBJ2-1; 10 bases line up with TRBD2. The J segment lost 6 bases and the V segment lost 4 bases, leaving 10 bases of the junction unmatched. The CDR3 is made up of 16 amino acids. Germline-derived CDR1 and CDR2 are SGDLS and YYNGEE.

The chain has TRBV28 and TRBJ2-1; 7 bases are shared with TRBD2. CDR3 length equals 17 residues. Trimming took 0 bases from V and 0 from J; bases not matched to a gene: 5. In germline, CDR1 is MDHEN, CDR2 SYDVKM. Here the CDR3 reads CASSLWTSRSSYNEQFF. CDR3 bases: TGTGCCAGCAGTTTATGGACTAGCCGCAGCTCCTACAATGAGCAGTTCTTC.